This T cell receptor beta chain comes out of a study of blood T cells in healthy people across ages. Regarding the study as a whole: Significant beta diversity loss was already apparent by age approximately 37, declining roughly linearly.

This clonotype was found a few times. The antigen is undetermined. A sample-barcoded 5' primer and a J-beta primer mix were used in a second PCR of about 7 to 12 cycles. TCRdb called the 5' RACE reads again in MiXCR, with one record for every CDR3 protein. The sample consists of 1.5 million to 2 million distinct CDR3 sequences, about 28% of them appearing once. This CDR3 contains 14 residues. The V gene lost 7 bases and the J gene lost 4 bases, with 15 bases spanning the gap. Sequencing was carried out using blood. The gene calls are TRBV12-3 or TRBV12-4 and TRBJ2-3; D gene uncertain. The clonotype comes from a woman in her thirties in good health. The CDR3 is CASKPLSAADTQYF. In nucleotides, the CDR3 is TGTGCCAGCAAGCCCCTTTCTGCGGCAGATACGCAGTATTTT.